Reported below is one TCR beta chain. As handled by the study authors: Estimates of nucleated cell counts were drawn from the amplification of reference gene primers. Sequencing was performed with immunoSEQ multiplex PCR; in TCRdb, only in-frame clones are kept and a portion is missing. The V and J calls and the clone size are those of that table, but D and trimming were determined from the DNA. The table records 170,000 or so clones, 70% to 90% of them present only once. The CDR3 has 14 amino acids. The germline V gene has CDR1 WSHSY and CDR2 SAAADI. V lost 6 bases and J 2 bases, leaving 13 bases between the germline ends. The data were obtained in a study of blood T cell repertoires in COVID-19.

The chain is built from TRBV10-2 and TRBJ1-1; D might be TRBD1 (6 bases). The sequencing input was PBMCs or T cells enriched from blood (not recorded which). The clonotype comes from a woman between 50 and 59 years old who had recovered from COVID-19. The CDR3 reads CASRSTGINTEAFF. CDR3 in DNA: TGCGCCAGCAGATCTACAGGGATCAACACTGAAGCTTTCTTT.